The sequence of this TCR beta chain was determined in a study of graft-versus-host responses after intestinal transplantation. Turning to the study itself: Multivisceral, liver-intestinal, or isolated intestinal transplants were received by the recipients. Every recipient had anti-thymocyte globulin induction and 2 to 3 years of tacrolimus plus steroids.

CDR1 and CDR2 from the germline V gene are SGHKS and YYEKEE (reference sequence). V lost 2 bases, J lost 0 bases, and 9 bases lay in between. The CDR3 spans 14 residues. There are a few counts of this clone. Its antigen is currently unknown. Method: immunoSEQ multiplex PCR; TCRdb's copy keeps in-frame clones and lacks some. The repertoire holds 75,000 to 100,000 clones, with roughly four fifths as singletons. General study results and limits: Allografts of patients with graft-donor T cell macrochimerism showed high graft-versus-host to host-versus-graft clone ratios.

The chain carries TRBV5-5 and TRBJ2-7; D might be TRBD2 (5 bases). The input for sequencing was unstimulated CD8+ T cells sorted from spleen or lymph node cells, taken before intestinal transplant. The TCR comes from a human donor who received an intestinal transplant. This CDR3 is CASSLYDYSYEQYF. CDR3 DNA sequence: TGTGCCAGCAGCTTATATGACTACTCCTACGAGCAGTACTTC.